Reported below is one T cell receptor beta chain. What it recognizes is unknown. The sample comes from a study of cytomegalovirus exposure and HLA in healthy donors. Study conclusions and caveats: The tendency of first-cohort TCR clusters to co-occur in the approximately 120 validation repertoires was identified by a subsequent analysis.

The donors belonged to the approximately 110-subject validation cohort, separate from the roughly 700-subject first cohort. The method was immunoSEQ multiplex PCR; TCRdb's version includes in-frame clones alone and lacks a portion of them. The profile covers 240,000 or so clones, with approximately 86% appearing a single time and 1% to 1.5% taken by the ten largest. The CDR3 is 15 amino acids. Germline lookup yields CDR1 SGHTA and CDR2 FQGTGA. Trimming removed 1 base at V and 2 bases at J, with 11 bases between. The sequenced material came from PBMCs. The V call is TRBV7-3, the J call TRBJ2-5; D gene uncertain. The TCR was taken from a woman in her thirties in good health and CMV-seropositive. In DNA, the CDR3 is TGTGCCAGCAGCTTAATGGCGAGCGCGCAAGAGACCCAGTACTTC. Encoded protein: CASSLMASAQETQYF.